Each of the 7 T cell receptor beta chains below was sequenced from the same sample in a study of CD8+ T cells in alopecia areata. TCR sequencing used cDNA made by reverse transcription of extracted RNA. Only in-frame clones appear in the TCRdb table, and some are missing; sequencing was by immunoSEQ multiplex PCR. The repertoire includes 70,000 to 95,000 clones, just over 50% of them detected once, and just over 5.5% sits in the top ten. Sequencing was done on a sample of NKG2D-high CD8+ T cells sorted from blood. The receptors derive from a human donor with alopecia areata.

This clone was detected only once. The gene calls are TRBV9 and TRBJ2-7; 8 bases are shared with TRBD2. Germline assignment: CDR1 SGDLS and CDR2 YYNGEE. J lost 4 bases, V lost 2 bases, and 5 bases had no gene match. The CDR3 contains 14 residues. Here the CDR3 reads CASSVGTSGYEQYF. In DNA, the CDR3 is TGTGCCAGCAGCGTTGGAACTAGCGGATACGAGCAGTACTTC.

This clone has a handful of counts. The junction shows a germline mismatch at one end, possibly a read error. V gene TRBV29-1 combines with J gene TRBJ2-5, with 9 bases lining up with TRBD1. This CDR3 is 17 amino acids long. The germline CDR1 and CDR2 sequences are SQVTM and ANQGSEA. This CDR3 is CSVEGQGLPIASLGRDF. CDR3 bases: TGCAGCGTAGAGGGACAGGGTCTCCCAATAGCTTCACTTGGAAGAGACTTC.

The rearrangement joins TRBV29-1 to TRBJ2-1, with TRBD1 identical over 10 bases. Germline V CDR1 and CDR2: SQVTM, ANQGSEA. V shed 4 bases and J 8 bases; nucleotides not matched to a gene: 8. CDR3 length: 14 residues. This chain's CDR3 is CSVAGQGLSDEQFF. The CDR3 region has the DNA TGCAGCGTTGCGGGACAGGGGTTGAGTGATGAGCAGTTCTTC.

This chain uses TRBV30 with TRBJ1-1; D gene uncertain. Germline-derived CDR1 and CDR2 are GTSNPN and SVGIG (reference sequence). V gave up 5 bases and J gave up 0 bases, with 13 bases separating them. The CDR3 is 14 residues long. The DNA of the CDR3 is TGTGCCTGGTCCGGGCACAGTCTGAACACTGAAGCTTTCTTT. This sequence encodes CAWSGHSLNTEAFF.

The rearrangement joins TRBV28 to TRBJ1-1; 7 bases align to TRBD1. The J segment lost 11 bases and the V segment lost 7 bases, leaving 13 bases of the junction unmatched. The CDR3 has 13 amino acids. The germline V gene encodes CDR1 MDHEN and CDR2 SYDVKM. The CDR3: CASNPGPDRAAFF. For the CDR3, the DNA is TGTGCCAGCAACCCAGGCCCCGACAGGGCTGCTTTCTTT. Looking up the rest from reference TRBV28 and TRBJ1-1 gives the full variable domain: DVKVTQSSRYLVKRTGEKVFLECVQDMDHENMFWYRQDPGLGLRLIYFSYDVKMKEKGDIPEGYSVSREKKERFSLILESASTNQTSMYLCASNPGPDRAAFFGQGTRLTVV.

This clone was seen once. CDR3 nucleotides: TGTGCCAGCAGGGGGGCGAATACGCAGTATTTT. Residues: CASRGANTQYF. The chain employs TRBV27 and TRBJ2-3, with D possibly TRBD1 on 6 matching bases. The CDR3 covers 11 residues. V was trimmed by 6 bases and J by 7 bases, leaving 8 bases between them. Per the germline V gene, CDR1 is MNHEY and CDR2 is SMNVEV (reference sequence).

The rearrangement joins TRBV13 to TRBJ2-3; D is uncertain. Germline-derived CDR1 and CDR2 are PRHDT and FYEKMQ (reference sequence). V shed 4 bases and J shed 0 bases, with 8 bases lying between them. The CDR3 covers 14 residues. In nucleotides, the CDR3 is TGTGCCAGCAGCTCGGACGTAAGCACAGATACGCAGTATTTT. Encoded protein: CASSSDVSTDTQYF.